The clone carrying this T cell receptor (beta chain) was counted between two and nine times. Antigen unknown. Profiled with immunoSEQ multiplex PCR; TCRdb holds only in-frame clones, not every one. This table has about 10,000 clones, around three fifths appearing once. The record originates from a study of regulatory dendritic cells for organ transplantation. Findings and limits, study-wide: Memory CD8+ T cells were the most oligoclonal; naive cells were highly diverse.

Allogeneic regulatory or mature dendritic cells were co-cultured for under six days with CFSE-labeled sorted T cells at 1:10. Germline V gives CDR1 DFQATT, CDR2 SNEGSKA (reference sequence). V was pared by 6 bases and J by 9 bases, with 13 bases between. There are 11 residues in the CDR3. This clonotype was sampled from a human donor in good health. The rearrangement joins TRBV20-1 to TRBJ2-3; D perhaps matches TRBD2 (6 bases). Source material: naive CD4+ T cells from blood cultured with dendritic cells. Described subset: CD45RA+ naive T cells. CDR3 loop: CSARLVNTQYF. CDR3 nucleotides: TGCAGTGCAAGACTAGTTAACACGCAGTATTTT.